Listed below are T cell receptor beta chains from one sample, sequenced in a study of blood T cell repertoires in COVID-19. Data came from immunoSEQ multiplex PCR; TCRdb stores just in-frame clones and leaves some out. The sample lists about 270,000 clones; approximately 86% were seen once. The specimen sequenced was PBMCs or T cells enriched from blood (not recorded which). The receptors come from a woman between 18 and 30 years old who had recovered from COVID-19. Both conserved end residues are part of each CDR3. The D gene is left open where the match is weak. A clone size is listed for some rows: how often the clone was seen (once, few, many), or a class if it is expanded.

CDR3nt,CDR3aa,v_gene,j_gene,abundance,d_gene
TGCAGCGCCACAACAGGGGGCTCGTCCAAAAACATTCAGTACTTC,CSATTGGSSKNIQYF,TRBV29-1,TRBJ2-4,-,TRBD1
TGCAGCGTCGGCCCTTCTAGCGGGAGTTACACAGATACGCAGTATTTT,CSVGPSSGSYTDTQYF,TRBV29-1,TRBJ2-3,-,TRBD2
TGTGCCAGCAGTCGGGACAGGGGGAACACTGAAGCTTTCTTT,CASSRDRGNTEAFF,TRBV5-4,TRBJ1-1,-,TRBD1
TGCGCCAGCAGCCAAGAGGTAGACTACGAGCAGTACTTC,CASSQEVDYEQYF,TRBV4-3,TRBJ2-7,-,-
TGTGCCAGCAGCTTAGTCGTAGCGGGGGGGCGTTGGAGTGACACCGGGGAGCTGTTTTTT,CASSLVVAGGRWSDTGELFF,TRBV11-3,TRBJ2-2,-,TRBD2
TGTGCCAGCAGTTTATCGGGCGGGCCTGAAGCTTTCTTT,CASSLSGGPEAFF,TRBV27,TRBJ1-1,-,-
TGTGCCAGCAGCTCTAAAAGGGGGTGGGGCTACGAGCAGTACTTC,CASSSKRGWGYEQYF,TRBV11-2,TRBJ2-7,-,-
TGTGCCAGTATAAGGACGACAGGGGGCGTAACTGAAGCTTTCTTT,CASIRTTGGVTEAFF,TRBV19,TRBJ1-1,-,TRBD1
TGTGCCAGCAGCCAAGATCGTAGCGGGAGGGATGTCGGGGAGCTGTTTTTT,CASSQDRSGRDVGELFF,TRBV3-1/TRBV3-2,TRBJ2-2,-,TRBD2
TGTGCCAGCAGCTCCAGGACAGGGGGCGCGAGCACAGATACGCAGTATTTT,CASSSRTGGASTDTQYF,TRBV11-3,TRBJ2-3,-,TRBD1
TGTGCCAGCAGTATCCCTAGCGGGGTGAACTACAATGAGCAGTTCTTC,CASSIPSGVNYNEQFF,TRBV27,TRBJ2-1,-,TRBD2
TGCAGCCCCGGGGGGGGCAGGGGCTACACCTTC,CSPGGGRGYTF,TRBV20-1,TRBJ1-2,-,-
TGTGCCAGCAGCTTTTCGCAGGCCAAAAACATTCAGTACTTC,CASSFSQAKNIQYF,TRBV7-9,TRBJ2-4,-,-
TGTGCCAGCAGTGGGACTGGACTAGCGGGGGCCTCCCCCGGGGAGACCCAGTACTTC,CASSGTGLAGASPGETQYF,TRBV28,TRBJ2-5,-,TRBD2
TGCAGCGTCGACGGACAGGGCTACTATGGCTACACCTTC,CSVDGQGYYGYTF,TRBV29-1,TRBJ1-2,-,TRBD1
TGTGCCAGCAGCGTAGATTGGGATAGCGGGAGACGCACCGGGGAGCTGTTTTTT,CASSVDWDSGRRTGELFF,TRBV9,TRBJ2-2,-,TRBD2
TGTGCCAGCAGTCCGGGGGGACAGGGGATAACCTACGAGCAGTACTTC,CASSPGGQGITYEQYF,TRBV28,TRBJ2-7,once,TRBD1
TGTGCCAGCAGTGAATCTGACGGACAGGGCACCGAGCAGTACTTC,CASSESDGQGTEQYF,TRBV25-1,TRBJ2-7,-,TRBD1
TGTGCCAGCAGTCCTGGACAGGGAACCTACGAGCAGTACTTC,CASSPGQGTYEQYF,TRBV28,TRBJ2-7,-,TRBD1
TGCGCCACCGGGACAGGGAGTCAGCCCCAGCATTTT,CATGTGSQPQHF,TRBV10-2,TRBJ1-5,-,TRBD1
TGTGCCAGTAGCTGGCTTTCTGGGGCCAACGTCCTGACTTTC,CASSWLSGANVLTF,TRBV19,TRBJ2-6,once,-
TGTGCCAGCAGTTACCCGGCGTTGAGGGAGATTAGGAATTCACCCCTCCACTTT,CASSYPALREIRNSPLHF,TRBV6-2/TRBV6-3,TRBJ1-6,-,-
TGTGCCAGCAGCTTAGGGGGTTATATTCGGGACAGGGCCACTGAAGCTTTCTTT,CASSLGGYIRDRATEAFF,TRBV7-9,TRBJ1-1,-,TRBD1
TGTGCCAGCAGCTTAGCCGGGACTAGCGGGGGAGAGCAGTACTTC,CASSLAGTSGGEQYF,TRBV7-2,TRBJ2-7,-,TRBD2
TGCGCCAGCAGCCAAGGCGGGGGGAGGGATTCCTATGGCTACACCTTC,CASSQGGGRDSYGYTF,TRBV4-3,TRBJ1-2,-,-
TGTGCCAGCAGTTCAACAGGGGGCAGATATAGCAATCAGCCCCAGCATTTT,CASSSTGGRYSNQPQHF,TRBV27,TRBJ1-5,few,TRBD1
TGTGCCATCAGTCAGAGGGCAGACAGGCCCGGGGAGCTGTTTTTT,CAISQRADRPGELFF,TRBV10-3,TRBJ2-2,-,-
TGTGCCAGCAGTCTGACAGGGGGCCCCTCCGGGGAGCTGTTTTTT,CASSLTGGPSGELFF,TRBV27,TRBJ2-2,-,TRBD1
TGTGCCAGCAGCCAAGATTTAGGAGGCCCCGGGGAGCTGTTTTTT,CASSQDLGGPGELFF,TRBV4-2,TRBJ2-2,-,-
TGTGCCAGCAGCCCAACCTTTGCCTTAGATGGCTACACCTTC,CASSPTFALDGYTF,TRBV7-2,TRBJ1-2,-,-
TGCGCCAGCAGCCCTTTCGGGGAACGGATCCAAGAGACCCAGTACTTC,CASSPFGERIQETQYF,TRBV4-1,TRBJ2-5,-,-
TGTGCCAGCAGCTTAGCCCCAGGGGGTGGCTACGAGCAGTACTTC,CASSLAPGGGYEQYF,TRBV11-2,TRBJ2-7,-,TRBD1
TGTGCCAGCAGTGACCTTGGACATAACGCTGGAAACACCATATATTTT,CASSDLGHNAGNTIYF,TRBV6-1,TRBJ1-3,-,-
TGTGCCAGCAGCACATGGGGCAGGAAGGACGGAAACACCATATATTTT,CASSTWGRKDGNTIYF,TRBV7-9,TRBJ1-3,-,-
TGTGCCAGTAGTGCTGCTAACAGGGGCACTGAAGCTTTCTTT,CASSAANRGTEAFF,TRBV19,TRBJ1-1,once,TRBD1
TGTGCCAGCAGCCCCGGGTCTAACTATGGCTACACCTTC,CASSPGSNYGYTF,TRBV9,TRBJ1-2,-,-
TGTGCCAGCAGCGGGGGGGCGAGCCCCTATAATTCACCCCTCCACTTT,CASSGGASPYNSPLHF,TRBV11-3,TRBJ1-6,-,-
TGTGCCAGCAGCTTAGGGGGGAGGGGACAGCCCCAGCATTTT,CASSLGGRGQPQHF,TRBV7-8,TRBJ1-5,-,-
TGCGCCAGCAGCCAAGAGCCACAGTATGGCTACACCTTC,CASSQEPQYGYTF,TRBV4-3,TRBJ1-2,-,-
TGTGCCAGCAGGGAACAGGGAGTTAGTAATTCACCCCTCCACTTT,CASREQGVSNSPLHF,TRBV27,TRBJ1-6,-,-
TGTGCCAGCAGCTTATTCGGGACTAGCGACGAGCAGTACTTC,CASSLFGTSDEQYF,TRBV7-3,TRBJ2-7,-,TRBD2
TGTGCCAGCAGCCTCAGCTACGAGCAGTACTTC,CASSLSYEQYF,TRBV7-8,TRBJ2-7,-,-
TGTGCCAGCAGTTCCCCCCTGAGGGACAGGGTGCAGACCCAGTACTTC,CASSSPLRDRVQTQYF,TRBV27,TRBJ2-5,-,TRBD1
TGTGCCAGCACGGGGGGGAGCCAAGAGACCCAGTACTTC,CASTGGSQETQYF,TRBV9,TRBJ2-5,-,TRBD2
TGCGCCAGCAGCTCCTCTCGGACTAGCGGGAGAAACATTCAGTACTTC,CASSSSRTSGRNIQYF,TRBV5-1,TRBJ2-4,-,TRBD2
TGCGCCAGCAGCTTGGAATGGGGGACCCTAGCGGGAGCCGGGGAGCTGTTTTTT,CASSLEWGTLAGAGELFF,TRBV5-1,TRBJ2-2,-,TRBD2
TGTGCCAGCAGCCCCCGTTCCGGGACATATCGAATGGATGAGCAGTTCTTC,CASSPRSGTYRMDEQFF,TRBV7-8,TRBJ2-1,once,-
TGCAGTGCCCAGACTGGGTACGAGCAGTACTTC,CSAQTGYEQYF,TRBV20-1,TRBJ2-7,-,-
TGTGCCAGCAGTCCTCCGGGTCCCCCCAATGAAGCTTTCTTT,CASSPPGPPNEAFF,TRBV28,TRBJ1-1,-,-
TGCAGCGCTCAAATGGGGGGTGGCAAAAACATTCAGTACTTC,CSAQMGGGKNIQYF,TRBV29-1,TRBJ2-4,-,-
TGCGCCAGCAGCGAGTCCTCAACGGGGGGGTTGACAGATACGCAGTATTTT,CASSESSTGGLTDTQYF,TRBV5-1,TRBJ2-3,-,TRBD2
TGTGCCAGCAGCTTTGGGACTTTCGGAGATACGCAGTATTTT,CASSFGTFGDTQYF,TRBV7-2,TRBJ2-3,-,-
TGTGCCTGGAGTACCGCTAGCGGGTGGAAAGAGACCCAGTACTTC,CAWSTASGWKETQYF,TRBV30,TRBJ2-5,once,TRBD2